This entry lists 8 T cell receptor beta chains sequenced from one sample in a study of blood T cell repertoires in COVID-19. Produced via immunoSEQ multiplex PCR; TCRdb's table is partial and in-frame only. The sample carries approximately 300,000 clones, around 89% recorded once. What was sequenced was peripheral blood. Receptors originate from a man aged 35 to 55 with acute or convalescent COVID-19.

The chain combines TRBV25-1 with TRBJ1-3; D is unresolved. CDR3 length: 15 residues. Germline lookup yields CDR1 MGHDK and CDR2 SYGVNS. Trimming left V 4 bases short and J 3 bases short, with 13 bases between. The CDR3 is CASSGWRADGNTIYF. In DNA form, the CDR3 reads TGTGCCAGCAGTGGGTGGAGGGCGGATGGAAACACCATATATTTT.

The chain recombines TRBV5-6 with TRBJ1-2; D remains ambiguous. Germline lookup yields CDR1 SGHDT and CDR2 YYEEEE. The V end lost 1 base, the J end lost 2 bases, and 12 bases lay between the germline ends. This CDR3 region has 15 residues. The DNA for the CDR3 is TGTGCCAGCAGCTTGAGGAGGGTTCAGAACTATGGCTACACCTTC. It yields the protein CASSLRRVQNYGYTF.

The chain links TRBV6-2 or TRBV6-3 to TRBJ2-7; D might be TRBD1 (6 bases). Germline V gene data show CDR1 as MNHEY and CDR2 as SVGEGT. The CDR3 totals 16 residues. V lost 0 bases, J lost 3 bases, and 15 bases lay in between. CDR3: CASSYSIRDTLYEQYF. In DNA form, the CDR3 reads TGTGCCAGCAGTTACTCGATAAGGGACACTCTCTACGAGCAGTACTTC.

The V call is TRBV20-1, the J call TRBJ1-1; D is ambiguous. V dropped 6 bases and J dropped 0 bases, with 5 bases sitting between them. CDR1 and CDR2 from the germline V gene are DFQATT and SNEGSKA (reference sequence). The CDR3 has 11 residues. CDR3 coding DNA: TGCAGTGCCCTTTTGAACACTGAAGCTTTCTTT. Protein sequence: CSALLNTEAFF.

This chain joins TRBV6-2 or TRBV6-3 and TRBJ2-1; 7 bases line up with TRBD2. With 4 bases clipped from V and 0 bases from J, the junction kept 3 bases outside the gene matches. The CDR3 contains 15 residues. The germline CDR1 and CDR2 sequences are MNHEY and SVGEGT. The CDR3 loop is CASSWGGTSYNEQFF. The DNA of the CDR3 is TGTGCCAGCAGTTGGGGGGGGACCTCCTACAATGAGCAGTTCTTC.

This clone was detected a few times. The genes are TRBV18 and TRBJ1-2, with TRBD1 identical over 8 bases. Trimming took 6 bases from V and 7 from J; bases not matched to a gene: 4. The CDR3 is made up of 12 amino acids. Germline V lookup: CDR1 KGHSH, CDR2 LQKENI. In nucleotides, the CDR3 is TGTGCCAGCTCGACAGGGGACCTTGGCTACACCTTC. This gives the protein CASSTGDLGYTF.

This chain links TRBV6-1 with TRBJ1-2; possibly TRBD1 for D (6 bases). Trimming took off 2 bases at V and 5 bases at J, with 12 bases between the two ends. CDR3 length: 14 residues. Per germline, CDR1 MNHNS and CDR2 SASEGT. Here the CDR3 DNA reads TGTGCCAGCAGTGAATTCCGGGGGGCGTATGGCTACACCTTC. It is translated as CASSEFRGAYGYTF.

This chain links TRBV19 with TRBJ1-2; possibly TRBD1 for D (5 bases). The germline V gene has CDR1 LNHDA and CDR2 SQIVND (reference sequence). This CDR3 spans 13 amino acids. The germline V and J ends were trimmed by 5 bases and 5 bases, with 12 bases remaining between them. The DNA of the CDR3 is TGTGCCAGTAGTCCAACAGGCCCGTATGGCTACACCTTC. This gives the protein CASSPTGPYGYTF.